This TCR beta chain was sequenced in a study of T-cell reconstitution after alpha-beta-depleted transplantation in children. Points from the study as a whole: Several hundred expanded graft clones reportedly supplied alpha-beta T cells about two months after transplant. Surviving recipient T cells and intrathymic progenitors accounted for some patients' high TCRbeta diversity at day 60. T-cell counts and diversity at one year post-transplant came mainly from newly produced T cells.

The germline gives CDR1 SGDLS, CDR2 YYNGEE. This CDR3 has 13 amino acids. After removal of 3 bases from V and 7 bases from J, the junction contained 6 bases not matched to a gene. As it was prepared, the TCRbeta library received unique molecular identifiers. TCRdb redid the calling of the PCR reads with MiXCR, one entry per CDR3 protein. The table includes 780,000 or so distinct CDR3 sequences, under 20% detected once. This clonotype was counted only a few times. The antigen remains unidentified. The specimen was PBMCs, mostly from graft donor cells, collected 360 days after TCRalphabeta/CD19-depleted stem cell transplant. The chain uses TRBV9 and TRBJ2-7; 8 nucleotides agree with TRBD1. This TCR was recovered from a male patient younger than 18 who had a stem cell transplant for acute lymphoblastic leukemia, so the T cells may come from the graft donor. The CDR3 bases are TGTGCCAGCAGCGGTCAGGGGGCGAAAGAGCAGTACTTC. Protein sequence: CASSGQGAKEQYF.